A selection of T cell receptor beta chains follows, all from one sample in a study of cytomegalovirus exposure and HLA in healthy donors. Sequencing used immunoSEQ multiplex PCR; TCRdb keeps in-frame clones, though not all of them. The data contain around 130,000 clones, approximately 80% of them singletons. The sample comprised PBMCs. These receptors were collected from a man aged 35 to 55 in good health and CMV-seronegative. The CDR3 runs from the conserved cysteine through the conserved F or W. The order of the fields is J gene, V gene, clone size, D gene, CDR3 DNA, CDR3 protein. The D gene is left open where the match is weak. Where a row states a size, it is once, few, many or the class of an expanded clone; other rows omit it.

TRBJ1-3,TRBV5-1,NA,NA,TGCGCCAGCAGCACCGGGACTTTCTCCTCTGGAAACACCATATATTTT,CASSTGTFSSGNTIYF
TRBJ2-7,TRBV7-9,once,TRBD1,TGTGCCAGCAGCTTTGACAGGGGGTCCTACGAGCAGTACTTC,CASSFDRGSYEQYF
TRBJ2-7,TRBV5-1,NA,TRBD1,TGCGCCAGCAGCACCGGACAGGGGGCCTACGAGCAGTACTTC,CASSTGQGAYEQYF
TRBJ1-4,TRBV27,NA,NA,TGTGCCAGCAGTCCAGGCCGGGGGTTTGCAACTAATGAAAAACTGTTTTTT,CASSPGRGFATNEKLFF
TRBJ1-5,TRBV2,once,TRBD1,TGTGCCAGCAAAATAGGGACAGGGGCAAATCAGCCCCAGCATTTT,CASKIGTGANQPQHF
TRBJ2-3,TRBV5-4,once,NA,TGTGCCAGCAGCTTGGGCCCGGAGACAGATACGCAGTATTTT,CASSLGPETDTQYF
TRBJ2-3,TRBV27,NA,NA,TGTGCCAGCAGTCCATTACTAGAGTCAGATACGCAGTATTTT,CASSPLLESDTQYF
TRBJ2-3,TRBV27,NA,TRBD2,TGTGCCAGCAGTTTATGGGCTAGCGGGCCCACAGATACGCAGTATTTT,CASSLWASGPTDTQYF
TRBJ2-5,TRBV28,NA,NA,TGTGCCAGCAGTTTCCGTGAGACCCAGTACTTC,CASSFRETQYF
TRBJ2-7,TRBV5-4,NA,NA,TGTGCCAGCAGCTTTTCGTTACTCAACTACGAGCAGTACTTC,CASSFSLLNYEQYF
TRBJ2-1,TRBV5-1,once,TRBD2,TGCGCCAGCAGCGCCGGGACTAGCTCCTACAATGAGCAGTTCTTC,CASSAGTSSYNEQFF
TRBJ1-5,TRBV6-4,NA,NA,TGTGCCAGCAGTGACCAGACAGGTCAGCCCCAGCATTTT,CASSDQTGQPQHF
TRBJ1-1,TRBV30,few,NA,TGTGCCTGGGGACCGGGACACTTGACCAACACTGAAGCTTTCTTT,CAWGPGHLTNTEAFF
TRBJ2-7,TRBV5-1,NA,TRBD2,TGCGCCAGCAGCTGGCTAGCGGGGAGTTACGAGCAGTACTTC,CASSWLAGSYEQYF
TRBJ2-5,TRBV6-1,NA,NA,TGTGCCAGCAAACATCCCCCCCAAGAGACCCAGTACTTC,CASKHPPQETQYF
TRBJ2-7,TRBV28,NA,NA,TGTGCCAGCAGTTCCCAAGCCCCCTACGAGCAGTACTTC,CASSSQAPYEQYF
TRBJ1-1,TRBV28,NA,TRBD1,TGTGCCAGCAGTCAACAGGGGATCACTGAAGCTTTCTTT,CASSQQGITEAFF
TRBJ2-1,TRBV6-5,NA,TRBD2,TGTGCCAGCTGGGGGACTACCTACAATGAGCAGTTCTTC,CASWGTTYNEQFF
TRBJ2-1,TRBV6-8,NA,TRBD2,TGTGACAGCAGCCTCTGGGCTTGGGGGACTAGCGGACAAAGCTCCTACAATGAGCAGTTCTTC,CDSSLWAWGTSGQSSYNEQFF
TRBJ2-5,TRBV28,NA,TRBD2,TGTGCCAGCAGTCCCTCCAGAGTAGCGGGATATCAAGAGACCCAGTACTTC,CASSPSRVAGYQETQYF
TRBJ2-1,TRBV5-1,NA,TRBD2,TGCGCCAGCAGCACACGCGGGGGGGCGGGGTGGAATGAGCAGTTCTTC,CASSTRGGAGWNEQFF
TRBJ2-1,TRBV29-1,NA,TRBD1,TGCACGACCCGGGGACAGGCCTACAATGAGCAGTTCTTC,CTTRGQAYNEQFF
TRBJ2-3,TRBV6-5,few,NA,TGTGCCAGCAGTTACTCCGGGGATACGCAGTATTTT,CASSYSGDTQYF
TRBJ1-1,TRBV4-1,once,NA,TGCGCCAGCGCGTTCGGGTCGAACACTGAAGCTTTCTTT,CASAFGSNTEAFF
TRBJ1-2,TRBV18,NA,NA,TGTGCCAGCTCACCGTCGGGGGCTAACTATGGCTACACCTTC,CASSPSGANYGYTF
TRBJ1-2,TRBV2,NA,NA,TGTGCCAGCAGTGAGTTCCAGGTCCCCTTATATGGCTACACCTTC,CASSEFQVPLYGYTF
TRBJ1-2,TRBV6-1,NA,NA,TGTGCCAGCAGTGAAGTGTCAGGCATTTATGGCTACACCTTC,CASSEVSGIYGYTF
TRBJ2-3,TRBV4-2,NA,TRBD2,TGTGCCAGCAGCCAAGAAGTAGCGGGGGGTCTAGGAGATACGCAGTATTTT,CASSQEVAGGLGDTQYF
TRBJ2-7,TRBV7-2,NA,TRBD2,TGTGCCAGCAGCCCGAGGGCGGGGGGTTCCTACGAGCAGTACTTC,CASSPRAGGSYEQYF